This entry concerns a single TCR beta chain. The sample comes from a study of cytomegalovirus exposure and HLA in healthy donors. Primers: 60 Vbeta forward and 13 Jbeta reverse. Clones were read by immunoSEQ multiplex PCR, and TCRdb kept only the in-frame ones, dropping some. The table lists approximately 150,000 clones. Unmatched junction bases numbered 3, after V lost 4 bases and J lost 1 base. In germline, CDR1 is SEHNR, CDR2 FQNEAQ (reference sequence). The CDR3 length is 14 residues. V usage is TRBV7-9 and J usage is TRBJ1-1; 7 nucleotides match TRBD1. Sequenced sample: PBMCs. The receptor's source is a woman in her 40s in good health and CMV-seronegative. As DNA, the CDR3 is TGTGCCAGCAGCTCCAGGGGGTCGAACACTGAAGCTTTCTTT. This encodes CASSSRGSNTEAFF.